These T cell receptor beta chains were read from a single sample in a study of cytomegalovirus exposure and HLA in healthy donors. Sequencing was performed with immunoSEQ multiplex PCR; in TCRdb, only in-frame clones are kept and a portion is missing. Found here are roughly 150,000 clones, about 88% of them singletons; the top ten hold approximately 2.5%. The specimen was PBMCs. The receptors stem from a man younger than 45 in good health and CMV-seropositive. Both conserved end residues are trimmed from each CDR3. D genes are given only for firm matches. Part of the rows lack a size; the others show once, few, many or a class for expanded clones.

length	size	V	D	J	CDR3
11	.	TRBV29-1	.	TRBJ2-7	SAAMSPTYEQY
14	.	TRBV12-5	.	TRBJ2-7	ASGYEASGFALQQY
14	.	TRBV5-5	TRBD1	TRBJ1-2	ASSLGAGQGLGGYT
12	.	TRBV30	.	TRBJ1-5	AWSEDSLNQPQH
12	once	TRBV19	TRBD1	TRBJ1-2	ASSIPQGARGYT
11	.	TRBV7-2	.	TRBJ1-2	ASSFSQVYGYT
9	.	TRBV6-5	.	TRBJ2-1	ASSKTNEQF
12	.	TRBV5-4	.	TRBJ2-1	ASSLDLGGHEQF
12	once	TRBV5-4	TRBD1	TRBJ1-6	ASSTRQGQSPLH
13	.	TRBV29-1	TRBD1	TRBJ2-2	SGRGQGVNTGELF
11	.	TRBV6-5	.	TRBJ1-5	ASSDEWRAPQH
13	.	TRBV7-6	.	TRBJ2-1	ASSRGGSAYNEQF
13	.	TRBV7-9	.	TRBJ1-2	ASSAGQTFNYGYT
15	.	TRBV19	TRBD2	TRBJ2-7	ASSTAPAGGRHYEQY
15	.	TRBV4-3	TRBD2	TRBJ2-7	ASSQDWGREGQHEQY
13	.	TRBV5-1	.	TRBJ1-4	ATIGGVGGNEKLF
14	.	TRBV27	TRBD1	TRBJ2-4	ASSPRTGGSRNIQY
11	few	TRBV18	.	TRBJ2-3	ASSPGAADTQY
12	.	TRBV11-2	TRBD2	TRBJ2-1	ASGEGNSYNEQF
13	.	TRBV5-5	.	TRBJ1-3	ASSLAVTGGNTIY
9	.	TRBV6-1	.	TRBJ2-5	ASGREETQY
13	once	TRBV7-2	.	TRBJ2-1	ASSQGMAEYNEQF
12	.	TRBV29-1	TRBD1	TRBJ1-1	SVRKDRGGAEAF
10	.	TRBV28	.	TRBJ2-3	ASSRHTDTQY
14	.	TRBV10-3	TRBD2	TRBJ2-2	ATAPTSGRASGELF
13	.	TRBV10-3	TRBD2	TRBJ2-1	AISGLADSYNEQF
13	.	TRBV27	TRBD2	TRBJ2-1	ASSQLAGHYNEQF
17	few	TRBV5-6	TRBD2	TRBJ2-3	ASSPEGSSPGLGGDTQY
16	.	TRBV4-3	.	TRBJ2-2	ASSQDYRTWKDSGELF
14	.	TRBV7-9	.	TRBJ2-1	ASSLIGGLQGGEQF
12	.	TRBV4-3	.	TRBJ1-2	ASSQDTGSFGYT
12	.	TRBV6-5	TRBD1	TRBJ2-7	ASRDRGQSYEQY
14	once	TRBV2	TRBD2	TRBJ2-3	ASSLVAGASTDTQY
13	many	TRBV7-3	.	TRBJ2-1	ASSLTGNPAYEQF
12	.	TRBV13	TRBD2	TRBJ2-7	ASSIGLAGDEQY
13	.	TRBV9	.	TRBJ2-3	ASTIDRWRGDTQY
11	.	TRBV5-6	TRBD1	TRBJ1-2	ASSLQGANGYT
14	.	TRBV18	TRBD1	TRBJ2-5	ASSHTLGTGQETQY
11	.	TRBV11-2	.	TRBJ1-2	ASSLQGLYGYT
12	.	TRBV5-1	.	TRBJ1-1	ASNLMDRNTEAF
11	.	TRBV9	.	TRBJ2-5	ASSEDRQETQY